This TCR beta chain was obtained from a study of OX40 agonist ivuxolimab in advanced cancers. V dropped 0 bases and J dropped 1 base, with 8 bases sitting between them. Germline values: CDR1 LGHNT, CDR2 FRNRAP. This CDR3 is 15 amino acids long. Assay: immunoSEQ multiplex PCR; the TCRdb copy retains only in-frame clones and omits some. The repertoire holds some 64,000 clones, with more than 70% as singletons. The TCR sequence derives from an adult with an advanced solid tumor such as melanoma, head and neck, liver or kidney cancer. Sequencing was performed on CD4+ or CD8+ T cells sorted from blood, taken in a trial of the OX40 agonist ivuxolimab. The rearrangement joins TRBV12-5 to TRBJ2-3, with D unresolved. The CDR3 loop reads CASGLVIGGTDTQYF. Written as DNA, the CDR3 is TGTGCTAGTGGTTTGGTAATCGGAGGCACAGATACGCAGTATTTT.